This T cell receptor beta chain originates from a study of blood T cell repertoires in COVID-19. The overall study: Both acute and convalescent COVID-19 samples were obtained from the United States, Italy and Spain.

This clone has a single count. The CDR3 runs to 15 residues. The germline V gene encodes CDR1 PRHDT and CDR2 FYEKMQ (reference sequence). V shed 7 bases and J shed 5 bases, with 17 bases lying between them. Source study methods: Reference gene primer amplification in the assay estimated nucleated cell counts. The method was immunoSEQ multiplex PCR; TCRdb's version includes in-frame clones alone and lacks a portion of them. Clone size and the V and J calls come from that table; the DNA yielded D and trimming. Of some 150,000 clones listed, roughly nine tenths are singletons. The chain carries TRBV13 and TRBJ1-4; D might be TRBD1 (5 bases). The clonotype was recovered from a woman between 35 and 50 years old with acute or convalescent COVID-19. Sequencing used peripheral blood. The CDR3 DNA is TGTGCCAGCACCGATACGGGGGGAAACAATGAAAAACTGTTTTTT. As protein: CASTDTGGNNEKLFF.